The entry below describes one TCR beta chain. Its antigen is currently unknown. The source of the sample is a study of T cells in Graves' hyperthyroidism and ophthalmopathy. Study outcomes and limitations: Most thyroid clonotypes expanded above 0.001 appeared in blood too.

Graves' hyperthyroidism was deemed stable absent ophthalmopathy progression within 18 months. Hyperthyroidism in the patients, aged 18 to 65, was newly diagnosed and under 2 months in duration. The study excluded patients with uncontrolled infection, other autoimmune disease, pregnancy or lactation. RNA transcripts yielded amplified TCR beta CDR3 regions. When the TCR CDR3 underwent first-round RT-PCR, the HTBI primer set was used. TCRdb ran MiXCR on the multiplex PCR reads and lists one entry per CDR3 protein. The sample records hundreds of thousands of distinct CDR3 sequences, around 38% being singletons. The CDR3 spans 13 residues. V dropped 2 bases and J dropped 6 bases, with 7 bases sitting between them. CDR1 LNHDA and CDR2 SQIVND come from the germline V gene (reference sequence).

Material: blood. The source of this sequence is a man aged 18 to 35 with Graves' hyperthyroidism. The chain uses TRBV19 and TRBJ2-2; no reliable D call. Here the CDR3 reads CASSILLAGELFF. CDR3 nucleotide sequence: TGTGCCAGTAGTATACTCCTCGCCGGGGAGCTGTTTTTT.